The rows below give T cell receptor beta chains drawn from one sample of a study of T cell repertoires in cytomegalovirus infection. One entry per CDR3 protein, called by TCRdb with MiXCR from the reads. The table records more than 400,000 distinct CDR3 sequences, around 27% of them present only once. Sequences were obtained from PBMCs. Source of these receptors: a human donor in good health (CMV status not recorded). Some clones in this sample may be carry-over from other donors' samples. Each CDR3 is given without its conserved first and last residue. Each record gives: V gene, J gene, CDR3 length, CDR3 protein.

V gene: TRBV3-1
J gene: TRBJ2-2
CDR3 length: 14
CDR3 protein: ASSLTGTFLTGELF

V gene: TRBV15
J gene: TRBJ2-1
CDR3 length: 14
CDR3 protein: ATSRVLTSLSDEQF

V gene: TRBV4-1
J gene: TRBJ2-5
CDR3 length: 12
CDR3 protein: ASSQQQGQETQY

V gene: TRBV6-2/TRBV6-3
J gene: TRBJ2-7
CDR3 length: 13
CDR3 protein: ASRKSGTGNYEQY

V gene: TRBV11-3
J gene: TRBJ1-2
CDR3 length: 11
CDR3 protein: ASSDGTAYGYT

V gene: TRBV27
J gene: TRBJ2-7
CDR3 length: 12
CDR3 protein: ASSFIGQLYEQY

V gene: TRBV9
J gene: TRBJ1-4
CDR3 length: 12
CDR3 protein: ASSTRGEGEKLF

V gene: TRBV18
J gene: TRBJ1-5
CDR3 length: 11
CDR3 protein: ASSPDENQPQH

V gene: TRBV29-1
J gene: TRBJ1-2
CDR3 length: 9
CDR3 protein: SVDAGYGYT

V gene: TRBV19
J gene: TRBJ2-1
CDR3 length: 13
CDR3 protein: ASRITGLLNNEQF

V gene: TRBV7-2
J gene: TRBJ2-5
CDR3 length: 15
CDR3 protein: ASSVHPRTKFQETQY

V gene: TRBV11-2
J gene: TRBJ1-1
CDR3 length: 13
CDR3 protein: ASSFRGQMNTEAF

V gene: TRBV12-3/TRBV12-4
J gene: TRBJ2-2
CDR3 length: 14
CDR3 protein: ASSFGGLPGTGELF

V gene: TRBV7-2
J gene: TRBJ2-7
CDR3 length: 13
CDR3 protein: ASSLGTSGINEQY

V gene: TRBV7-2
J gene: TRBJ1-4
CDR3 length: 13
CDR3 protein: ASRDDRGGNEKLF

V gene: TRBV27
J gene: TRBJ2-1
CDR3 length: 14
CDR3 protein: ASSPYIGTSGNEQF

V gene: TRBV7-9
J gene: TRBJ2-7
CDR3 length: 12
CDR3 protein: ASSLGGSDYEQY

V gene: TRBV29-1
J gene: TRBJ1-4
CDR3 length: 11
CDR3 protein: SVEVGGGEKLF

V gene: TRBV28
J gene: TRBJ2-7
CDR3 length: 13
CDR3 protein: ASRYPGGRPGEQY

V gene: TRBV4-3
J gene: TRBJ1-4
CDR3 length: 15
CDR3 protein: ASSQPGKQGFNEKLF

V gene: TRBV6-2/TRBV6-3
J gene: TRBJ2-5
CDR3 length: 10
CDR3 protein: ASRPGRETQY

V gene: TRBV12-3/TRBV12-4
J gene: TRBJ1-5
CDR3 length: 11
CDR3 protein: ASSLFGGQPQH

V gene: TRBV11-2
J gene: TRBJ1-1
CDR3 length: 14
CDR3 protein: ASSLDSVNMNTEAF

V gene: TRBV7-8
J gene: TRBJ1-2
CDR3 length: 14
CDR3 protein: ASSLVEGGASRGYT

V gene: TRBV6-2/TRBV6-3
J gene: TRBJ1-5
CDR3 length: 12
CDR3 protein: ASSYPSWDQPQH

V gene: TRBV7-9
J gene: TRBJ2-5
CDR3 length: 13
CDR3 protein: ASSLVDGPQETQY

V gene: TRBV19
J gene: TRBJ2-1
CDR3 length: 14
CDR3 protein: ASSILGQGDYGEQF

V gene: TRBV6-6
J gene: TRBJ2-5
CDR3 length: 13
CDR3 protein: ASSRLAGVRETQY

V gene: TRBV7-8
J gene: TRBJ2-3
CDR3 length: 20
CDR3 protein: ASRKSGGVGGRTGLFTDTQY

V gene: TRBV12-3/TRBV12-4
J gene: TRBJ2-1
CDR3 length: 12
CDR3 protein: ASSLLAGVNEQF

V gene: TRBV7-2
J gene: TRBJ2-1
CDR3 length: 14
CDR3 protein: ASSLGGGSAYNEQF

V gene: TRBV6-2/TRBV6-3
J gene: TRBJ1-5
CDR3 length: 12
CDR3 protein: ASSLDLSNQPQH

V gene: TRBV15
J gene: TRBJ2-2
CDR3 length: 13
CDR3 protein: ATSLGGAGAGELF

V gene: TRBV7-9
J gene: TRBJ2-1
CDR3 length: 12
CDR3 protein: ASSPSLLYNEQF

V gene: TRBV7-2
J gene: TRBJ2-3
CDR3 length: 14
CDR3 protein: ASSLASGPVADTQY

V gene: TRBV6-1
J gene: TRBJ2-5
CDR3 length: 16
CDR3 protein: ASSEVWASGRRMETQY

V gene: TRBV6-1
J gene: TRBJ1-2
CDR3 length: 16
CDR3 protein: ASSSYRDRGRGDYGYT

V gene: TRBV28
J gene: TRBJ2-4
CDR3 length: 15
CDR3 protein: ASSPEGGQGKGDIQY

V gene: TRBV6-2/TRBV6-3
J gene: TRBJ2-1
CDR3 length: 18
CDR3 protein: ASRPLRLAGEGGNDNEQF

V gene: TRBV19
J gene: TRBJ2-2
CDR3 length: 13
CDR3 protein: ASSRPLSDTGELF

V gene: TRBV28
J gene: TRBJ2-2
CDR3 length: 15
CDR3 protein: ASSLPRGTGATGELF

V gene: TRBV6-5
J gene: TRBJ2-1
CDR3 length: 14
CDR3 protein: ASSYSFPGGSGEQF

V gene: TRBV4-3
J gene: TRBJ1-4
CDR3 length: 14
CDR3 protein: ASSQEPGGWVEKLF

V gene: TRBV20-1
J gene: TRBJ2-7
CDR3 length: 13
CDR3 protein: SAREYAPLSYEQY

V gene: TRBV27
J gene: TRBJ2-1
CDR3 length: 16
CDR3 protein: ASRPTSGRANSYNEQF

V gene: TRBV7-9
J gene: TRBJ2-3
CDR3 length: 12
CDR3 protein: ASSLKDWGDTQY